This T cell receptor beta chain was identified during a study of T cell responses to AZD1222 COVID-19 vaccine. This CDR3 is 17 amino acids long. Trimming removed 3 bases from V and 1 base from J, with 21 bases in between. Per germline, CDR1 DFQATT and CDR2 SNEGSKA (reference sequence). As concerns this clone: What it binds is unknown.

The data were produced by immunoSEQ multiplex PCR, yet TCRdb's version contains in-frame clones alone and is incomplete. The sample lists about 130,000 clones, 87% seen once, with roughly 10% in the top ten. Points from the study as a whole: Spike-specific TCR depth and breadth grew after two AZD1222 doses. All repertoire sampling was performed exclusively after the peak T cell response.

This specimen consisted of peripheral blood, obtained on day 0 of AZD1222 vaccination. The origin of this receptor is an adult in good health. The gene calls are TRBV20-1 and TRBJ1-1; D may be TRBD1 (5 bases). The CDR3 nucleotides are TGCAGTGCTAGTAAAGTAAGGGGCGACGAGGGGAACACTGAAGCTTTCTTT. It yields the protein CSASKVRGDEGNTEAFF.